This TCR beta chain was documented in a study of vaccination and CD4 T cells after COVID-19. Germline CDR1 DFQATT, CDR2 SNEGSKA (reference sequence). This CDR3 region has 13 residues. Trimming left V 7 bases short and J 5 bases short, with 17 bases between. Treatment of the sample: 10-day PBMC culture with coronavirus spike peptide pools or control peptides (ViraFEST assay). CD4+ T cells of the unexposed donor were collected before the COVID-19 pandemic (2011-2018). With the Oncomine TCR Beta short-read assay, DNA from cultured CD4+ T cells was sequenced. TCRdb used MiXCR to reprocess the PCR reads, holding one entry per CDR3 protein. The sample gives roughly 6,600 distinct CDR3 sequences, about two fifths of which show up once; less than 25% is in the top ten. Notes on this clonotype: Its antigen is not known.

The clonotype was recovered from a human donor in good health. Material for sequencing was CD4+ T cells from blood, cultured in vitro. The V and J genes are TRBV20-1 and TRBJ1-1; D perhaps matches TRBD1 (6 bases). The CDR3 here is CSVLGGRGTEAFF. Written as DNA, the CDR3 is TGCAGTGTTCTGGGGGGGCGGGGGACTGAAGCTTTCTTT.